The 14 T cell receptor beta chains below were found in one sample sequenced in a study of cytomegalovirus exposure and HLA in healthy donors. Primers for the PCR totalled 60 Vbeta and 13 Jbeta. Repertoires were generated with immunoSEQ multiplex PCR, while TCRdb's copy carries only in-frame clones and drops some. Of about 150,000 clones in the sample, less than 85% were seen once. Sequenced material: PBMCs. Every receptor here comes from a man aged 40-50 years in good health and CMV-seronegative.

V and J are TRBV5-1 and TRBJ1-2; 8 nucleotides agree with TRBD1. Germline V gene lookup returns CDR1 SGHRS and CDR2 YFSETQ. The CDR3 is 16 amino acids. Unmatched junction bases numbered 8, after V lost 0 bases and J lost 4 bases. CDR3 sequence (DNA): TGCGCCAGCAGCTTGGTAGACAGGGGAATTGGCTATGGCTACACCTTC. Its translation: CASSLVDRGIGYGYTF. The variable domain in full, completed from reference TRBV5-1 and TRBJ1-2, reads KAGVTQTPRYLIKTRGQQVTLSCSPISGHRSVSWYQQTPGQGLQFLFEYFSETQRNKGNFPGRFSGRQFSNSRSEMNVSTLELGDSALYLCASSLVDRGIGYGYTFGSGTRLTVV.

This chain links TRBV19 with TRBJ2-7; D may be TRBD2 (6 bases). The CDR3 has 14 amino acids. The germline CDR1 and CDR2 sequences are LNHDA and SQIVND (reference sequence). V was cut by 5 bases and J by 4 bases, with 15 bases left in between. The chain's CDR3 is CASSARGASYEQYF. CDR3 in DNA: TGTGCCAGTAGTGCACGCGGGGCTTCATACGAGCAGTACTTC. Supplemented by reference TRBV19 and TRBJ2-7, the full variable domain reads DGGITQSPKYLFRKEGQNVTLSCEQNLNHDAMYWYRQDPGQGLRLIYYSQIVNDFQKGDIAEGYSVSREKKESFPLTVTSAQKNPTAFYLCASSARGASYEQYFGPGTRLTVT.

The chain combines TRBV7-9 with TRBJ2-5; 8 nucleotides match TRBD1. CDR1 SEHNR and CDR2 FQNEAQ come from the germline V gene (reference sequence). CDR3 length equals 17 residues. V dropped 2 bases and J dropped 3; count of bases not matched to a gene: 11. CDR3 DNA sequence: TGTGCCAGCAGCTTAACATTCTTAGGACAGGGTGAAGAGACCCAGTACTTC. Amino acids: CASSLTFLGQGEETQYF.

The rearrangement links TRBV9 to TRBJ2-7; TRBD1 matches at 8 bases. Germline assignment: CDR1 SGDLS and CDR2 YYNGEE. J lost 4 bases, V lost 0 bases, and 3 bases had no gene match. The CDR3 has 14 residues. This CDR3 reads CASSVGGQAYEQYF. The DNA of the CDR3 is TGTGCCAGCAGCGTAGGGGGACAGGCATACGAGCAGTACTTC.

The chain joins TRBV6-1 to TRBJ2-1, with a possible D match to TRBD1 (6 bases). The V end lost 3 bases, the J end lost 4 bases, and 13 bases lay between the germline ends. This CDR3 region has 15 residues. The V gene's germline CDR1 is MNHNS and CDR2 SASEGT. CDR3 in DNA: TGTGCCAGCAGTGAGGGCAGGGGCGTATACAATGAGCAGTTCTTC. Residues: CASSEGRGVYNEQFF.

The chain combines TRBV7-2 with TRBJ2-1, with 9 bases identical to TRBD2. The V gene end was trimmed by 0 bases and the J gene end by 4 bases; junction bases not matched to a gene: 4. Per the germline V gene, CDR1 is SGHTA and CDR2 is FQGNSA. CDR3 size: 16 residues. The CDR3, as DNA: TGTGCCAGCAGCTTAGCGGCGGGGGGGCAATACAATGAGCAGTTCTTC. Amino acid sequence: CASSLAAGGQYNEQFF.

This clone was counted once. The rearrangement links TRBV7-8 to TRBJ2-5; maybe TRBD1 (5 bases). From germline, CDR1 is SGHVS and CDR2 FQNEAQ. The CDR3 runs 15 residues. Trimming took 2 bases from V and 1 from J, leaving 11 bases between them. The CDR3 loop reads CASSLIRTFQETQYF. In DNA, the CDR3 is TGTGCCAGCAGCTTAATCCGGACATTCCAAGAGACCCAGTACTTC.

The genes are TRBV5-1 and TRBJ2-2; TRBD2 might be the D (5 bases). V lost 0 bases and J lost 5, with 14 bases in between. CDR3 length equals 16 residues. CDR1 and CDR2 from the germline V gene are SGHRS and YFSETQ. CDR3 nucleotides: TGCGCCAGCAGCTTGGGTGAGGCTAGCAGGACCGGGGAGCTGTTTTTT. It codes for CASSLGEASRTGELFF.

The sample holds a few counts of this clone. This sequence joins TRBV18 and TRBJ2-5; 8 bases map to TRBD1. The ends lost 3 bases at V and 5 bases at J; junction bases unmatched: 5. The germline V gene encodes CDR1 KGHSH and CDR2 LQKENI. The CDR3 is 14 amino acids. The CDR3 sequence: CASSPQGAMETQYF. As DNA, the CDR3 is TGTGCCAGCTCACCTCAGGGGGCAATGGAGACCCAGTACTTC.

J is TRBJ1-2 and V is TRBV29-1; unclear D gene. Looked up from germline, CDR1 is SQVTM and CDR2 is ANQGSEA. This CDR3 region has 11 residues. V shed 4 bases and J shed 2 bases, with 5 bases lying between them. CDR3 sequence: CSVGANYGYTF. The CDR3 nucleotides are TGCAGCGTTGGGGCAAACTATGGCTACACCTTC.

This chain links TRBV4-3 with TRBJ2-2, with D maybe TRBD1 (5 bases). V shed 0 bases and J shed 5 bases, with 10 bases lying between them. Germline V gene data show CDR1 as LGHNA and CDR2 as YSLEER. CDR3 length: 15 amino acids. The CDR3 DNA sequence: TGCGCCAGCAGCCAAGATACAGGCAAAACCGGGGAGCTGTTTTTT. Residues: CASSQDTGKTGELFF.

V is TRBV11-2 and J is TRBJ2-1; 10 bases agree with TRBD2. CDR1 is SGHAT, CDR2 FQNNGV, per germline. This CDR3 comprises 13 residues. The J segment lost 10 bases and the V segment lost 3 bases, leaving 3 bases of the junction unmatched. For the CDR3, the DNA is TGTGCCAGCAGCTTCTTAGCGGGAGGAGAGCAGTTCTTC. Its protein is CASSFLAGGEQFF.

This rearrangement joins TRBV7-3 to TRBJ2-3; 8 bases fit TRBD2. V lost 5 bases to trimming and J lost 6 bases; unmatched junction nucleotides: 7. The CDR3 has 14 amino acids. The germline CDR1 and CDR2 sequences are SGHTA and FQGTGA. The CDR3 sequence: CASSLRSGGDTQYF. Here the CDR3 DNA reads TGTGCCAGCAGCCTTCGATCGGGAGGGGATACGCAGTATTTT.

CDR3 sequence reads: CSGTSFTDTQYF. The CDR3 bases are TGCAGCGGGACTAGCTTTACAGATACGCAGTATTTT. The chain links TRBV29-1 to TRBJ2-3; the match to TRBD2 covers 8 bases. The CDR3 extends over 12 amino acids. Germline assignment: CDR1 SQVTM and CDR2 ANQGSEA. J was trimmed by 3 bases and V by 7 bases; bases with no gene match: 3.